This T cell receptor beta chain was obtained from a study of cytomegalovirus exposure and HLA in healthy donors (dated by TCRdb to about 2017). At the level of the whole study: In an earlier analysis of 550 to 750 of the donors, about 260 Gb of sequence data and roughly 100 million unique TCR beta sequences from 150 million to 200 million T cells were reported. An early release that covered roughly 600 HLA-typed donors contained about 300 gigabases of sequencing data and around 80 million unique TCR sequences. Among the approximately 430 genotyped donors, under 90% belonged to the genetic ancestry cluster associated with self-reported Caucasian donors. The aim of the study was to test whether cataloging public T cell receptors could identify signatures of past pathogen exposure. Using immunosequencing, the study profiled T cell repertoires from about 610 subjects and related those repertoires to cytomegalovirus serostatus. In addition to the first cohort of approximately 670 subjects, a separate validation cohort of 100 to 150 different subjects was used. To predict cytomegalovirus infection status, the study combined high-throughput TCR immunosequencing, statistical association of individual TCRs with disease status, and machine learning. A later analysis re-analyzed previously published TCR beta repertoires from about 600 donors and added high-resolution HLA genotyping to study TCR occurrence patterns. The later analysis used no new phenotypic data to find candidate immune exposures, relying instead on TCR beta sequences and their occurrence across donors. To decide whether each TCR beta V gene segment behaved as functional or pseudogenic, an earlier analysis of 587 of the donors relied on high-throughput TCR beta sequencing. Donor age, sex, ethnicity and CMV serostatus were compiled alongside the repertoire data. A later genetic analysis took genome-wide SNP genotypes for about three fifths of the roughly 670 donors and used that subset as a discovery cohort. All discovery cohort repertoires had been generated on a single sequencing platform. HLA typing covered class I and class II loci at four-digit resolution. Typing coverage differed by locus: A, B, C, DRB1 and DQB1 were typed in roughly 629-640 donors, DQA1 in roughly 510, DPA1 in 606, and DPB1 in just under 490. Several DR-DQ haplotypes were handled as single units for association and clustering because linkage in the cohort was strong. On average, roughly 250,000 unique TCR beta nucleotide sequences were sequenced per donor among about 400 genotyped donors of the cohort, with roughly 18% of those sequences being non-productive.

Comments on this clone: The target of this receptor is not known. No clone much larger than this one lies a single base away; base qualities are absent.

Results the study describes overall, beyond this receptor: Because some donors lacked HLA typing at each locus, the association tests relied only on the typed subset. A few of the identified cytomegalovirus-associated TCR beta chains were confirmed in vitro to be specific for cytomegalovirus antigens. This cohort had only TCR beta chains sequenced, and the lack of alpha or paired-chain data limited which features could be detected. Because the 87-base-pair reads could not distinguish some IMGT-functional V segments, including TRBV6-2 and TRBV6-3, those segments were excluded. The authors suggested that the approach could potentially be extended to other disease states and immunological phenotypes. V-gene and J-gene trimming of TCR beta chains was associated with a missense DCLRE1C variant in a later genetic analysis, and the association was replicated in an independent cohort. CMV serostatus was the only immune exposure information available for the cohort. In a later analysis, about 16,000 TCR beta sequences were associated with specific HLA alleles at a false discovery rate of 0.05. Roughly uniform sequencing depth across donors was assumed in presence/absence analyses, although this assumption may not hold. Correlated functional status among segregating V segments might reflect linkage disequilibrium, but an unknown experimental factor could not be ruled out. The earlier analysis of almost 600 of the donors excluded some 15 rarely observed V segments, including chromosome 9 orphons, because counts were too low. A later analysis found that HLA-associated TCR beta chains were more clonally expanded and had lower generation probabilities than equally common non-associated chains. In a later analysis, several top co-occurrence clusters were reported to appear linked to parvovirus B19, influenza, CMV and Epstein-Barr virus. Assigning TCR associations to individual alleles was difficult when HLA alleles, especially DR and DQ, strongly co-occurred. Across donors, most TCR sequences were observed very rarely, whereas some public TCRs were present in many individuals. A further reported finding was that TCR beta sequences accurately predicted the HLA-A and HLA-B alleles for most subjects in the first cohort. A total of 150 to 200 TCR beta chains were listed by the study as associated with cytomegalovirus. In an earlier analysis of fewer than 750 of the donors, most TCR beta V segments were observed in productive rearrangements about 87% or about 30% of the time, broadly matching IMGT annotations. In a later analysis, most CMV-associated TCR beta chains were found to appear HLA-restricted, with HLA associations seemingly driven largely by CMV exposure. A cluster of highly shared sequence variants was judged likely to be a technical artifact of the sequencing pipeline. A later analysis found that TCR association rates varied across HLA loci, with DRB1 alleles showing the most associated TCRs and HLA-C alleles the fewest. Compared with the approximately 720-donor mean, donors in an Asian-associated ancestry cluster had fewer N-insertions in productive TCRs, according to a later genetic analysis. In both the original and validation cohorts, the classifier was reported to diagnose cytomegalovirus status with high specificity and sensitivity.

Spanning cysteine to phenylalanine, the CDR3 consists of 12 amino acids. The only DNA kept is the CDR3, 36 bases in frame from the first base. The CDR1 and CDR2 encoded by the germline V gene are SGHRS and YFSETQ. Compared with germline, V lacks 3 bases and J lacks 9 bases; bases without a gene match: 6. The library came from the immunoSEQ multiplex PCR assay. A mixture of 60 forward primers for TCR Vbeta segments and 13 reverse primers for TCR Jbeta segments was used in the multiplex PCR. The CDR3 region of rearranged TCR beta genes was amplified from genomic DNA by a multiplex PCR assay. On the Illumina HiSeq System, the amplified TCR beta libraries were sequenced as 87-base-pair reads. The study's own analysis went as follows. Across the 500 to 700 repertoires, a later analysis counted approximately 83 million unique TCR beta chains, 9.5 million to 13 million of which were shared by at least two donors. To remove PCR and sequencing errors, raw reads were error-corrected and collapsed into unique sequences using a nearest-neighbor algorithm that merged closely related sequences. Alignment of CDR3 sequences to IMGT reference sequences was used to assign V, D and J gene segments. Each retained sequence needed at least a six-nucleotide match to both a V gene segment and a J gene segment. Rearrangements were classified as productive when the CDR3 lacked stop codons and remained in frame with V and J, and all other rearrangements were classified as non-productive. CDR3 was defined according to IMGT convention as the region running from the second conserved V-encoded cysteine to the conserved J-encoded phenylalanine. Sequences without an unambiguous match to a single V gene segment were excluded from the earlier analysis of almost 600 of the donors. In an earlier analysis of about 590 of the donors, a V segment was called functional when productive rearrangements were above 56.7%, and segregating when the standard deviation between donors exceeded 5%. A statistical classification framework was developed to diagnose cytomegalovirus status using the catalog of TCR beta chain sequences. A later analysis assigned V and J genes by comparing TCR nucleotide sequences with IMGT/GENE-DB human TR gene sequences. In a later analysis, CDR3 sequences and most-parsimonious VDJ recombination scenarios were assigned using the TCRdist pipeline. In a later analysis, every TCR beta chain was defined by the combination of its CDR3 amino acid sequence and its V-gene family, and reads without a unique V-gene family were dropped. In a later analysis, approximately 590 highly shared, low-generation-probability nucleotide sequences were removed to address suspected cross-contamination and a sequencing artifact. In a later analysis, a clonal expansion index for each public chain was calculated from normalized within-repertoire ranks of inferred template counts. A later analysis computed generation probabilities with a VDJ recombination model fitted to out-of-frame rearrangements, and checked the results against IGoR. In a later analysis, TCR-TCR, TCR-HLA and TCR-CMV co-occurrence was scored with hypergeometric tests, and a repertoire-size bias correction was applied to TCR pairs. False discovery rates were estimated in a later analysis by permuting HLA or CMV assignments 20 times. In a later analysis, co-occurring TCRs were grouped with DBSCAN, and TCRdist sequence similarity was added when clustering was performed within HLA-allele-positive subsets. For co-occurrence clustering, repertoires with fewer than 30,000 or more than 120,000 public chains were excluded, along with five or six repertoires with anomalous nucleotide sharing. In TCRdb, the immuneACCESS table is reduced to in-frame sequences with V and J assigned. These tables do not hold every clone; where another copy was compared, an unresolved V gene accounts for under half, and the others remain unexplained. The V and J calls and clone size were taken over from that table, and D and trimming were inferred from the DNA. The sample data list 100,000 to 150,000 clones, and 75% to 80% of these were observed just once. The ten largest clones add up to 1.1% of the sample.

In total, 630 or so healthy bone marrow donors made up the cohort. At the time of sampling, all cohort members were nominally healthy, though unrecorded immune exposures were likely present. The donor was CMV seronegative and was included in the group of over 300 seronegative cohort members. Every donor gave a peripheral blood sample, and the peripheral blood mononuclear cells from that sample were used for TCR beta sequencing. Genomic DNA was extracted from the blood cell samples with the Qiagen DNeasy Blood Extraction Kit. Material: PBMCs. This clonotype originated in a male donor in good health and CMV-seronegative. The rearrangement combines TRBV5-1 with TRBJ2-7; the junction holds 7 bases that match TRBD2. For the CDR3, the sequence is CASSSKSGAQYF. The sequenced DNA: TGCGCCAGCAGCTCTAAGAGCGGGGCGCAGTACTTC.